Shown below are 16 T cell receptor beta chains from a single sample sequenced in a study of regulatory T cells in long-lasting Graves disease (dated by TCRdb to about 2021). Library preparation used multiplex PCR. The sample was run on an Illumina HiSeq 4000. TCR beta libraries were built with iRepertoire HTBI primers and Arm-PCR amplification of CDR3 regions. The public reads were run again by TCRdb, first through fastp at Q25 and then through MiXCR, and only productive beta chains were kept. Rows with a matching CDR3 protein are joined into one entry that keeps the most common DNA and genes. Within this sample are roughly 430,000 distinct CDR3 sequences, with approximately 16% of them counted one time only. The ten largest clones take up about 10% of the sample. Explained via the paper, the time point label denotes: newly diagnosed GD, antithyroid drugs for less than 3 months. RNA was extracted from PBMCs in TRIzol for both TCR sequencing and RNA sequencing.

The same data also went into a second study, on T cells in Graves' hyperthyroidism and ophthalmopathy.

Sample: peripheral blood mononuclear cells (PBMCs), taken at new diagnosis, from a patient treated with antithyroid drugs. These receptors came from a woman under 40 with Graves disease. Donor details come from another sample of the same person, matched by shared clones.

The chain employs TRBV5-1 and TRBJ2-5; TRBD1 agrees at 9 bases. CDR1 and CDR2 (germline): SGHRS, YFSETQ. This CDR3 spans 16 amino acids. J gave up 1 base and V 0 bases, and 4 bases lay outside the gene matches. CDR3 in DNA: TGCGCCAGCAGCTTGGACGGACAGGGGATCCAAGAGACCCAGTACTTC. Amino acid sequence: CASSLDGQGIQETQYF. The whole variable domain, remainder taken from reference TRBV5-1 and TRBJ2-5, is KAGVTQTPRYLIKTRGQQVTLSCSPISGHRSVSWYQQTPGQGLQFLFEYFSETQRNKGNFPGRFSGRQFSNSRSEMNVSTLELGDSALYLCASSLDGQGIQETQYFGPGTRLLVL.

This clonotype was counted between two and nine times. This chain joins TRBV14 and TRBJ1-4; 7 bases line up with TRBD1. Looked up from germline, CDR1 is SGHDN and CDR2 is FVKESK. There are 16 residues in the CDR3. V lost 4 bases and J lost 1; bases outside the gene matches: 6. CDR3 in amino acids: CASSRKGTETNEKLFF. CDR3 coding DNA: TGTGCCAGCAGCCGAAAAGGGACAGAAACTAATGAAAAACTGTTTTTT.

This clonotype was seen many times. The chain carries TRBV11-2 and TRBJ1-1; a weak D match, TRBD1 (6 bases). The V gene's germline CDR1 is SGHAT and CDR2 FQNNGV. The V and J ends lost 5 bases and 8 bases respectively, with 15 bases between them. The CDR3 runs 13 residues. CDR3: CASSTNTGSEAFF. In DNA, the CDR3 is TGTGCCAGCAGCACCAATACAGGGTCCGAAGCTTTCTTT. The entire variable domain, with the rest obtained from reference TRBV11-2 and TRBJ1-1, is as follows: EAGVAQSPRYKIIEKRQSVAFWCNPISGHATLYWYQQILGQGPKLLIQFQNNGVVDDSQLPKDRFSAERLKGVDSTLKIQPAKLEDSAVYLCASSTNTGSEAFFGQGTRLTVV.

The sample holds many counts of this clonotype. The genes are TRBV6-5 and TRBJ2-7; 9 bases match TRBD1. The CDR3 runs to 16 residues. Germline-derived CDR1 and CDR2 are MNHEY and SVGAGI. Trimming at V came to 2 bases and at J to 5 bases, leaving 10 bases not matched to a gene. The CDR3 nucleotides read TGTGCCAGCAGTTACGCCCGGGACAGGGTCAAAGACGAGCAGTACTTC. This gives the protein CASSYARDRVKDEQYF.

The gene calls are TRBV5-1 and TRBJ2-7; D remains unclear. Germline CDR1 is SGHRS and CDR2 is YFSETQ. The CDR3 consists of 12 residues. Trimming left V 0 bases short and J 9 bases short, with 10 bases between. CDR3 residues: CASSLVPRVQYF. In DNA, the CDR3 is TGCGCCAGCAGCTTGGTCCCGCGCGTGCAGTACTTC.

The chain combines TRBV30 with TRBJ1-5; 9 nucleotides match TRBD1. Germline loops: CDR1 GTSNPN, CDR2 SVGIG (reference sequence). V was pared by 0 bases and J by 7 bases, with 4 bases of the junction left unmatched. The CDR3 sequence is 14 residues long. In DNA form, the CDR3 reads TGTGCCTGGAGTGTAACAGGGGGCTTGCAGCCCCAGCATTTT. Its translation is CAWSVTGGLQPQHF.

The chain employs TRBV5-1 and TRBJ1-1; 7 nucleotides align to TRBD1. Germline lookup yields CDR1 SGHRS and CDR2 YFSETQ. The CDR3 covers 15 residues. V shed 2 bases, J shed 6 bases, and the junction held 10 bases outside the gene matches. CDR3 loop: CASSFLGGFEAEAFF. The CDR3, as DNA: TGCGCCAGCAGCTTTTTAGGGGGCTTCGAGGCTGAAGCTTTCTTT.

In this sample, this clonotype turned up a few times. The chain recombines TRBV10-3 with TRBJ2-5; possibly TRBD1 or TRBD2 for D (5 bases each). The CDR3 loop spans 15 amino acids. Germline loops: CDR1 ENHRY, CDR2 SYGVKD. The V gene lost 3 bases and the J gene lost 2 bases, with 13 bases spanning the gap. The CDR3 sequence is CAISEPGTAQETQYF. In nucleotides, the CDR3 is TGTGCCATCAGTGAACCCGGGACGGCACAAGAGACCCAGTACTTC.

This clonotype was counted many times. This chain uses TRBV24-1 with TRBJ1-5; perhaps TRBD1 as D (5 bases). V was trimmed by 5 bases and J by 4 bases, leaving 11 bases between them. CDR3 length: 14 amino acids. CDR1 is KGHDR and CDR2 is SFDVKD in the germline V gene. CDR3 amino acids: CATSAATANQPQHF. The CDR3 region has the DNA TGTGCCACCAGTGCGGCGACAGCTAATCAGCCCCAGCATTTT.

This clonotype was recorded many times. The genes are TRBV7-2 and TRBJ1-5; D unclear. The CDR3 has 16 amino acids. Looked up from germline, CDR1 is SGHTA and CDR2 is FQGNSA. Deletions cut 1 base from V and 4 bases from J, with 14 bases between. The chain's CDR3 is CASSLESSVRNQPQHF. Here the CDR3 DNA reads TGTGCCAGCAGCTTAGAGTCATCCGTCAGGAATCAGCCCCAGCATTTT.

This clonotype has a count of ten or more. The V and J genes are TRBV6-1 and TRBJ2-7, with no clear D. Germline-derived CDR1 and CDR2 are MNHNS and SASEGT. This CDR3 spans 13 amino acids. Trimming took off 8 bases at V and 3 bases at J, with 14 bases between the two ends. The CDR3 DNA follows: TGTGCCAGCGTACCTATAGGCTTCTACGAGCAGTACTTC. Amino acids: CASVPIGFYEQYF.

This clonotype was seen ten or more times. This chain connects TRBV3-1 to TRBJ2-1; D is possibly TRBD2 (5 bases). This CDR3 contains 17 residues. Between the trimmed V and J ends, which lost 1 base and 2 bases, there was a span of 15 bases. Germline V gene data show CDR1 as LGHDT and CDR2 as YNNKEL (reference sequence). In nucleotides, the CDR3 is TGTGCCAGCAGCCAAGTTTTGCGGGCAGAAGCCTACAATGAGCAGTTCTTC. Translating gives CASSQVLRAEAYNEQFF.

The rearrangement joins TRBV2 to TRBJ2-3; the D gene is possibly TRBD1 (5 bases). Trimming removed 2 bases from V and 6 bases from J, with 21 bases in between. The germline V gene encodes CDR1 SNHLY and CDR2 FYNNEI. The CDR3 sequence is 17 residues long. CDR3 coding DNA: TGTGCCAGCAGTGAAATGTCTGAAGGGGTGGGTTACGATACGCAGTATTTT. Its protein product is CASSEMSEGVGYDTQYF.

The table lists this clonotype with many counts. This rearrangement joins TRBV9 to TRBJ2-5, with 12 bases aligning to TRBD2. The length of the CDR3 is 14 residues. Germline V gene data show CDR1 as SGDLS and CDR2 as YYNGEE. With V trimmed by 4 bases and J by 4 bases, 2 bases remained unmatched. The DNA for the CDR3 is TGTGCCAGCAGCACGACTAGCGGGAGAGAGACCCAGTACTTC. Translating it yields CASSTTSGRETQYF.

This clonotype has at least ten counts. The rearrangement uses TRBV2 and TRBJ1-6; D is uncertain. Between the trimmed V and J ends, which lost 7 bases and 5 bases, there was a span of 15 bases. The CDR3 length is 15 residues. Germline V gene sequence: CDR1 SNHLY, CDR2 FYNNEI. CDR3 bases: TGTGCCAGCACGGTACAGATGGAAAATAATTCACCCCTCCACTTT. Protein sequence: CASTVQMENNSPLHF.

On this clonotype: An end of the junction does not agree with germline; a read error may underlie this. The V call is TRBV11-2, the J call TRBJ2-5; 12 nucleotides match TRBD2. Germline V gene lookup returns CDR1 SGHAT and CDR2 FQNNGV. The CDR3 runs to 19 residues. CDR3 loop: CASSQDWLLLAGGKETQYF. For the CDR3, the DNA is TGCGCCAGCAGCCAAGATTGGCTCCTCCTAGCGGGAGGGAAAGAGACCCAGTACTTC. The full variable domain, with the rest looked up from reference TRBV11-2 and TRBJ2-5, is EAGVAQSPRYKIIEKRQSVAFWCNPISGHATLYWYQQILGQGPKLLIQFQNNGVVDDSQLPKDRFSAERLKGVDSTLKIQPAKLEDSAVYLCASSQDWLLLAGGKETQYFGPGTRLLVL.